Presented here are 9 T cell receptor beta chains from one specimen sequenced in a study of blood T cell repertoires in COVID-19. This table comes from immunoSEQ multiplex PCR, and its TCRdb copy is limited to in-frame clones, with some not included. The sample records some 190,000 clones, about 85% being singletons. Sequenced material: peripheral blood. Receptors were obtained from an elderly woman with acute or convalescent COVID-19.

The chain is built from TRBV6-5 and TRBJ1-2; D remains ambiguous. Germline CDR1 reads MNHEY; CDR2 reads SVGAGI. Trimming stripped 0 bases from V and 7 bases from J, with 12 bases between. CDR3 size: 14 residues. CDR3 sequence: CASSYSPQLFGYTF. For the CDR3, the DNA is TGTGCCAGCAGTTACTCCCCACAGCTATTTGGCTACACCTTC.

The rearrangement joins TRBV6-6 to TRBJ1-1; D is perhaps TRBD1 (6 bases). CDR3 length: 15 residues. V lost 7 bases and J lost 4, with 19 bases in between. Germline CDR1 reads MNHNY; CDR2 reads SVGAGI (reference sequence). CDR3 region: CASIHRDRGTTEAFF. CDR3 in DNA: TGTGCCAGCATCCACAGGGATAGGGGGACCACTGAAGCTTTCTTT.

The chain links TRBV6-5 to TRBJ1-6; tentatively, D is TRBD1 (5 bases). CDR1 and CDR2 (germline): MNHEY, SVGAGI. The CDR3 consists of 15 residues. The V end lost 0 bases, the J end lost 10 bases, and 13 bases lay between the germline ends. The CDR3 DNA reads as TGTGCCAGCAGTTACTCGGGGCAGGGAGGGTCACCCCTCCACTTT. Translation gives CASSYSGQGGSPLHF.

This clone was recorded a few times. The chain couples TRBV5-1 to TRBJ2-5, with D possibly being TRBD2 (5 bases). The germline V and J ends were trimmed by 0 bases and 6 bases, with 21 bases remaining between them. Germline CDR1 SGHRS, CDR2 YFSETQ. The CDR3 contains 17 residues. Written as DNA, the CDR3 is TGCGCCAGCAGCTTGGTTACGGGAAGAGGTGCGATTAAGACCCAGTACTTC. This codes for CASSLVTGRGAIKTQYF.

The chain couples TRBV15 to TRBJ2-3; 11 bases are shared with TRBD1. The germline V gene has CDR1 LNHNV and CDR2 YYDKDF (reference sequence). The junction had 4 bases not matched to a gene; V was cut back by 3 bases and J by 5 bases. The CDR3 runs to 15 residues. The CDR3 loop is CATSRDRGLGDTQYF. The CDR3 DNA reads TGTGCCACCAGCAGGGACAGGGGGCTAGGAGATACGCAGTATTTT.

The V and J genes are TRBV30 and TRBJ1-2; 8 bases map to TRBD1. V shed 5 bases, J shed 8 bases, and the junction held 7 bases outside the gene matches. Germline V gene lookup returns CDR1 GTSNPN and CDR2 SVGIG (reference sequence). This CDR3 is 12 amino acids long. The CDR3 region is CAWAKQGVGYTF. The CDR3, as DNA: TGTGCCTGGGCAAAACAGGGGGTCGGCTACACCTTC. The entire variable domain, with the rest obtained from reference TRBV30 and TRBJ1-2, is as follows: SQTIHQWPATLVQPVGSPLSLECTVEGTSNPNLYWYRQAAGRGLQLLFYSVGIGQISSEVPQNLSASRPQDRQFILSSKKLLLSDSGFYLCAWAKQGVGYTFGSGTRLTVV.

This chain links TRBV7-2 with TRBJ2-2, with D tentatively TRBD2 (6 bases). Germline values: CDR1 SGHTA, CDR2 FQGNSA. The CDR3 extends over 16 amino acids. V lost 5 bases and J lost 2, with 15 bases in between. The CDR3 is CASSLLSGYNTGELFF. CDR3 bases: TGTGCCAGCAGCCTACTTAGCGGATATAACACCGGGGAGCTGTTTTTT.

V gene TRBV16 combines with J gene TRBJ2-5; possible D gene TRBD1, 5 bases. Germline V lookup: CDR1 KGHSY, CDR2 FQNENV. V dropped 2 bases and J dropped 5 bases, with 6 bases sitting between them. The CDR3 totals 12 residues. The DNA for the CDR3 is TGTGCCAGCAGCCAACGACAGGAGACCCAGTACTTC. It yields the protein CASSQRQETQYF.

The rearrangement links TRBV27 to TRBJ1-2; unclear D gene. CDR1 and CDR2 from the germline V gene are MNHEY and SMNVEV (reference sequence). The CDR3 totals 15 residues. Trimming left V 5 bases short and J 5 bases short, with 18 bases between. CDR3 residues: CASSPSRVDGYGYTF. The DNA of the CDR3 is TGTGCCAGCAGTCCCTCTCGGGTCGACGGTTATGGCTACACCTTC.